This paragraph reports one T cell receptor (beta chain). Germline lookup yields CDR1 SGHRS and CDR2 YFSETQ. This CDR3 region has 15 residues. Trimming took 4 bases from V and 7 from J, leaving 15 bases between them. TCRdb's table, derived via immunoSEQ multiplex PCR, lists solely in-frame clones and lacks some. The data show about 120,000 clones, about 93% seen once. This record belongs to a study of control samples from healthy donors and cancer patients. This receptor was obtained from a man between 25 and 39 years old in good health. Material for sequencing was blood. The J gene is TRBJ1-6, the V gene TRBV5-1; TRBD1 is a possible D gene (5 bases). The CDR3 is CASSIKTGTNSPLHF. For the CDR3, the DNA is TGCGCCAGCAGCATAAAAACAGGAACCAATTCACCCCTCCACTTT.